This T cell receptor (beta chain) was sequenced in a study of cytomegalovirus exposure and HLA in healthy donors. On the study more broadly: HLA-typed donors contributed some 87 million unique TCRs, which were held in an early data release. General study findings and limits: CMV serostatus stood as the only immune exposure information on hand. There were some V segments, including TRBV6-2 and TRBV6-3, excluded as indistinguishable. High sensitivity and specificity were reportedly achieved when the classifier diagnosed cytomegalovirus status.

This clone is a singleton in its sample. The antigen remains unidentified. Germline V gene lookup returns CDR1 KGHSH and CDR2 LQKENI. This CDR3 is 15 amino acids long. Losses at the gene ends were 0 bases for V and 7 bases for J; bases not matched to a gene: 3. PCR involved 60 Vbeta and 13 Jbeta primers. Data came from immunoSEQ multiplex PCR; TCRdb stores just in-frame clones and leaves some out. Of fewer than 200,000 clones in the sample, around 80% were seen once. The sequencing sample was made of PBMCs. The receptor was derived from a woman between 18 and 29 years old in good health and CMV-seronegative. The chain links TRBV18 to TRBJ2-4; 10 bases are a match to TRBD1. The CDR3 sequence: CASSPPAGQGNIQYF. In nucleotides, the CDR3 is TGTGCCAGCTCACCACCAGCGGGACAGGGGAACATTCAGTACTTC.